This T cell receptor (beta chain) was captured by sequencing in a study of shared clonotypes between healthy human individuals. Free of recent acute infections or vaccinations, the donors were healthy HIV-negative adults. Clones were read by immunoSEQ multiplex PCR, and TCRdb kept only the in-frame ones, dropping some. The sample yields fewer than 700,000 clones, around 76% seen once. Germline V gives CDR1 SQVTM, CDR2 ANQGSEA. Germline trimming cut 7 bases from V and 6 bases from J; bases unmatched to any gene: 17. CDR3 length equals 16 residues. This chain connects TRBV29-1 to TRBJ2-1; 8 bases agree with TRBD2. The clonotype was recovered from a woman aged 40 to 55 in good health. Some clones in this sample may be carry-over from other donors' samples. The sample taken for sequencing was PBMCs. CDR3 DNA: TGCAGCGGGGGCAGGGAAGCGGGAGCCCCCGTCAATGAGCAGTTCTTC. Translation gives CSGGREAGAPVNEQFF.